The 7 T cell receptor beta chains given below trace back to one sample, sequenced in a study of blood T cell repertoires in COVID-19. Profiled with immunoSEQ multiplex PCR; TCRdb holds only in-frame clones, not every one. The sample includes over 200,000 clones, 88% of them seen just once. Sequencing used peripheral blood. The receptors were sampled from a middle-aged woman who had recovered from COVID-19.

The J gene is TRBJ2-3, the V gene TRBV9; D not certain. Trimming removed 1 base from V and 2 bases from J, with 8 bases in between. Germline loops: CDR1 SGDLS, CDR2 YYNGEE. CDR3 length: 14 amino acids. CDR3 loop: CASSVPANTDTQYF. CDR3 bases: TGTGCCAGCAGCGTACCAGCGAACACAGATACGCAGTATTTT. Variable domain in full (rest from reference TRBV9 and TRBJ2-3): DSGVTQTPKHLITATGQRVTLRCSPRSGDLSVYWYQQSLDQGLQFLIQYYNGEERAKGNILERFSAQQFPDLHSELNLSSLELGDSALYFCASSVPANTDTQYFGPGTRLTVL.

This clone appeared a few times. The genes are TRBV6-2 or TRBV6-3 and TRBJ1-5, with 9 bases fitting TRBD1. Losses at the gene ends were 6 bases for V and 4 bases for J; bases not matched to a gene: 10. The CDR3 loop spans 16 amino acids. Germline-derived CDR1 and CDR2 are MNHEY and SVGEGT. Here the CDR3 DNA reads TGTGCCAGCAGACCTACAGGGGGCGGGGGAAATCAGCCCCAGCATTTT. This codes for CASRPTGGGGNQPQHF.

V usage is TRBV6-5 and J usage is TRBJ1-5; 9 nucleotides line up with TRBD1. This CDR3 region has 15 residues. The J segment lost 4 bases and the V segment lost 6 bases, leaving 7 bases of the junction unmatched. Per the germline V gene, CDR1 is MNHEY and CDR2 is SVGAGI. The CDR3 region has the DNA TGTGCCAGCAGACCGGACAGGGGACCAAATCAGCCCCAGCATTTT. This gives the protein CASRPDRGPNQPQHF.

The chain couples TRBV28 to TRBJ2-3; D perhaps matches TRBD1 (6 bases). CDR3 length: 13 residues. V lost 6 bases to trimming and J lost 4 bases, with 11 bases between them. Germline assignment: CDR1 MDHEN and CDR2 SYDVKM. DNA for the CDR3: TGTGCCAGCAGCCCTACAGGGCCAGATACGCAGTATTTT. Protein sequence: CASSPTGPDTQYF.

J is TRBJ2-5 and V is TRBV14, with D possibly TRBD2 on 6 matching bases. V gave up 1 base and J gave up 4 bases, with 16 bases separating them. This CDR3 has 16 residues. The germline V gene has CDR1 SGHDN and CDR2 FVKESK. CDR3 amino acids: CASSQVVGGVGETQYF. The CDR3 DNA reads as TGTGCCAGCAGCCAAGTAGTGGGAGGCGTAGGAGAGACCCAGTACTTC. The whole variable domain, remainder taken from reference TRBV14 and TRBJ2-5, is EAGVTQFPSHSVIEKGQTVTLRCDPISGHDNLYWYRRVMGKEIKFLLHFVKESKQDESGMPNNRFLAERTGGTYSTLKVQPAELEDSGVYFCASSQVVGGVGETQYFGPGTRLLVL.

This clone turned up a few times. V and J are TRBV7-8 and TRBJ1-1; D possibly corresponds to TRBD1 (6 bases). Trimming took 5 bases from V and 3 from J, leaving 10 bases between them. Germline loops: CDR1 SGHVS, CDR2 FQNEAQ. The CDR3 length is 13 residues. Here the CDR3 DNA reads TGTGCCAGCAGCAGGGGGAGAGACACTGAAGCTTTCTTT. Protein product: CASSRGRDTEAFF.

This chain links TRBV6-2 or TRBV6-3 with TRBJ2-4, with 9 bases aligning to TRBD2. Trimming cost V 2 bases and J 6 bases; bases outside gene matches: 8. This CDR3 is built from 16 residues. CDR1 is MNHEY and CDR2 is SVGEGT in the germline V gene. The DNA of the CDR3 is TGTGCCAGCAGTTACACCGGCGGGGGGGCCCGAAACATTCAGTACTTC. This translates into CASSYTGGGARNIQYF.